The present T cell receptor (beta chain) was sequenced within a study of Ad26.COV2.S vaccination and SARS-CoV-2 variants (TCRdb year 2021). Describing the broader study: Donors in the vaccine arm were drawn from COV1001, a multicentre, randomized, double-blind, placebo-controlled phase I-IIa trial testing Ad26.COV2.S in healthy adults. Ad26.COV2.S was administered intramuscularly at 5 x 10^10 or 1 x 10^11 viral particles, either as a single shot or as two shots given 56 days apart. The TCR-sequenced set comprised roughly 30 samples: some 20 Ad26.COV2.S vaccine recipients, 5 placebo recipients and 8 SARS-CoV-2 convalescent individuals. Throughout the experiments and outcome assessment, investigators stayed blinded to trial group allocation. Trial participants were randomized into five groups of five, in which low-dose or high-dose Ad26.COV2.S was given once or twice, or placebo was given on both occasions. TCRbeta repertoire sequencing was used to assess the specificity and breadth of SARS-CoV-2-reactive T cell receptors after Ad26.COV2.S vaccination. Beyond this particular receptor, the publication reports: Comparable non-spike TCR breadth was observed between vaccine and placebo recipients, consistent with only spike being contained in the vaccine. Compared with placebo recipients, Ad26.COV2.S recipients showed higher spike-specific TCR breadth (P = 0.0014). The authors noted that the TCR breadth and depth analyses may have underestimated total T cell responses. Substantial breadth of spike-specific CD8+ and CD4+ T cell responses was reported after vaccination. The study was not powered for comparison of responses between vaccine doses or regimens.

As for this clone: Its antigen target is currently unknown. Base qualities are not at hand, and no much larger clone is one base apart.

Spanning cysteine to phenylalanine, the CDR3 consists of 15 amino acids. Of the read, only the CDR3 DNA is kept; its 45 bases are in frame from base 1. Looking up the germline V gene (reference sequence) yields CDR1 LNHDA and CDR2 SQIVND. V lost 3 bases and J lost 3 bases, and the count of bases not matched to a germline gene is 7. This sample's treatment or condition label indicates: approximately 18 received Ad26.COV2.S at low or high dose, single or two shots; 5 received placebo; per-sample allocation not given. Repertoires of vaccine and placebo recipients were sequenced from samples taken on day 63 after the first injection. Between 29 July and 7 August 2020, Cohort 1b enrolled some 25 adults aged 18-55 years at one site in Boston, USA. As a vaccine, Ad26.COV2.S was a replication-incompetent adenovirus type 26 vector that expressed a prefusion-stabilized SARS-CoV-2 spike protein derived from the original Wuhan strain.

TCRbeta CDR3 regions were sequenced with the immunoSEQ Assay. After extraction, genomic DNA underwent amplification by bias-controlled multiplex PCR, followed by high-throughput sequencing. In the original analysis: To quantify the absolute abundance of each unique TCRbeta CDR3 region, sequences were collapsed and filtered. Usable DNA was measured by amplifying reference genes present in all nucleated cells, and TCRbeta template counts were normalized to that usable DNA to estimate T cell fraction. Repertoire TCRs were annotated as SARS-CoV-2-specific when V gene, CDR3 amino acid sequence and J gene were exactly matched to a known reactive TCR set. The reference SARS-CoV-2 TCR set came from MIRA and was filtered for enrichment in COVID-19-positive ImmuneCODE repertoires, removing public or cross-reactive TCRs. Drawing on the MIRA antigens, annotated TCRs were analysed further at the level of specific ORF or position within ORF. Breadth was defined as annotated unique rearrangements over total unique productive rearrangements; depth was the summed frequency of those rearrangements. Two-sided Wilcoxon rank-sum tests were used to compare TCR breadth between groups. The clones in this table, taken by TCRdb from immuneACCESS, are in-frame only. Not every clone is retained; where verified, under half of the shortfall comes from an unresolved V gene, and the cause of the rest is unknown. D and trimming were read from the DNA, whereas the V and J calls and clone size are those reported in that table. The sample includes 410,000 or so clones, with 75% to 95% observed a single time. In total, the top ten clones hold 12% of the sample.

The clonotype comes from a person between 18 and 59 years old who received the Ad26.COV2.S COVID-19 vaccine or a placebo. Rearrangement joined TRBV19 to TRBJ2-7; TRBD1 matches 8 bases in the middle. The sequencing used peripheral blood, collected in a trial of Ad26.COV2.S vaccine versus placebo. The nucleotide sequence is TGTGCCAGTAGTATTTTCGGGACAGGTGGCTACGAGCAGTACTTC. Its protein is CASSIFGTGGYEQYF.